This T cell receptor (beta chain) was obtained from a study of breast tumors, draining lymph nodes, adjacent tissues. This clonotype was detected many times. TCRdb re-called the multiplex PCR reads with MiXCR, one entry per CDR3 protein. Seen here are about 21,000 distinct CDR3 sequences, around 41% observed once, and the top ten hold around 24%. The TCR originated in a female donor with breast cancer. Some clones in this sample may be carry-over from other donors' samples. Input material: breast tumor tissue.

CDR3 sequence: CSAPRTGPGEQYF. CDR3 bases: TGCAGTGCTCCGCGGACAGGTCCTGGGGAGCAGTACTTC. The chain employs TRBV20-1 and TRBJ2-7; 7 bases match TRBD1. The CDR3 runs to 13 residues. The germline V gene has CDR1 DFQATT and CDR2 SNEGSKA (reference sequence). The V segment lost 5 bases and the J segment 7 bases; nucleotides outside the gene matches: 11.